Sequencing of this T cell receptor beta chain was carried out in a study of T-cell memory formation after mild COVID-19. Study results and caveats: A second wave expanding day 15 to 37 was CD4+-biased; contracting clones were balanced.

Comments on this clonotype: Its antigen remains unknown.

Unmatched junction bases numbered 5, after V lost 0 bases and J lost 8 bases. Germline V CDR1 and CDR2: DFQATT, SNEGSKA (reference sequence). This CDR3 has 15 residues. MiXCR, run by TCRdb on the 5' RACE reads, gives a single entry per CDR3 protein. The repertoire includes about 360,000 distinct CDR3 sequences, roughly 14% of them detected once, and around a fifth sits in the top ten. The TCR comes from a man aged 18 to 29 who had mild COVID-19 (a few samples of this study predate the infection). Cell type and time point are not known. The chain employs TRBV20-1 and TRBJ1-6, with TRBD1 matching 9 bases. The specimen sequenced was PBMCs or a T cell subset sorted from them (not recorded which). This CDR3 is CSARELGQGHSPLHF. CDR3 in DNA: TGCAGTGCTAGAGAACTCGGACAGGGGCATTCACCCCTCCACTTT.